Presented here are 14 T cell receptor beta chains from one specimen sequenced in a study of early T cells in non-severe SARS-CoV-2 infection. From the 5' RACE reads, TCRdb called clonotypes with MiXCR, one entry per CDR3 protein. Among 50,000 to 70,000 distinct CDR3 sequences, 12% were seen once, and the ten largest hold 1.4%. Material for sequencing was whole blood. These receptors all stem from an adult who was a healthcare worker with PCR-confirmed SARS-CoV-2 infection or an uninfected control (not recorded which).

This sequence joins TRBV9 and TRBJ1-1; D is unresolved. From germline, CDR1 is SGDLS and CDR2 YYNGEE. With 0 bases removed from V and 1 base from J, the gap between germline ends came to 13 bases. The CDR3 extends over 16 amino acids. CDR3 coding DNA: TGTGCCAGCAGCGTAGCTACAGAGGGTCCGAACACTGAAGCTTTCTTT. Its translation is CASSVATEGPNTEAFF.

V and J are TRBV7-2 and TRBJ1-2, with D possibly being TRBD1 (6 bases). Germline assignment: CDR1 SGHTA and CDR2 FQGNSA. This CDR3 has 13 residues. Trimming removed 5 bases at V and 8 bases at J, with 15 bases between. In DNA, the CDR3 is TGTGCCAGCAGCAAGGACAGTCTGGCCGGCTACACCTTC. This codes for CASSKDSLAGYTF.

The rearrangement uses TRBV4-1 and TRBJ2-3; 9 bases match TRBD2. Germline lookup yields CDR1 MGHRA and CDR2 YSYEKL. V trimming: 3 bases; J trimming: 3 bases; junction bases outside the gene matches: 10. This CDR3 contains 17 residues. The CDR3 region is CASSQLGRLAGTDTQYF. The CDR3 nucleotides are TGCGCCAGCAGCCAGCTCGGACGGCTAGCGGGGACAGATACGCAGTATTTT.

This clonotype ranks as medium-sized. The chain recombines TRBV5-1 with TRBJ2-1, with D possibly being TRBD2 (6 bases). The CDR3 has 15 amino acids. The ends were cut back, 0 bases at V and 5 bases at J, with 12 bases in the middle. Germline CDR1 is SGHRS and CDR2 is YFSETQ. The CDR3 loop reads CASSLVGGGNNEQFF. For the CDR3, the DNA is TGCGCCAGCAGCTTGGTCGGGGGTGGTAACAATGAGCAGTTCTTC.

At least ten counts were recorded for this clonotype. The CDR3: CASSLRPWAGAPKDTQYF. CDR3 DNA sequence: TGTGCCAGCAGCTTACGCCCCTGGGCGGGCGCCCCTAAAGATACGCAGTATTTT. The chain joins TRBV7-8 to TRBJ2-3; D possibly corresponds to TRBD2 (5 bases). Germline assignment: CDR1 SGHVS and CDR2 FQNEAQ. Trimming pared 2 bases from V and 5 bases from J, leaving 23 bases between. The CDR3 spans 18 residues.

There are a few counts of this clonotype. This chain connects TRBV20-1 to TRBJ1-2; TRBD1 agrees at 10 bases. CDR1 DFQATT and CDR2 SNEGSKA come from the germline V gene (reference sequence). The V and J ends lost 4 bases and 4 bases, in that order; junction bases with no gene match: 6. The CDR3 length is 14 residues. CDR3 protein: CSATDRGRTYGYTF. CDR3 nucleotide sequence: TGCAGTGCTACCGACAGGGGGCGGACCTATGGCTACACCTTC.

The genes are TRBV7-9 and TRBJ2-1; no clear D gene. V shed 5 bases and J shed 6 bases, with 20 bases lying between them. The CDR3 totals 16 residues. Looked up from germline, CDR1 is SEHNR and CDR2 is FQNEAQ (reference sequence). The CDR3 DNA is TGTGCCAGCAGCCAACCCGGACGAGGCAACGGCAATGAGCAGTTCTTC. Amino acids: CASSQPGRGNGNEQFF.

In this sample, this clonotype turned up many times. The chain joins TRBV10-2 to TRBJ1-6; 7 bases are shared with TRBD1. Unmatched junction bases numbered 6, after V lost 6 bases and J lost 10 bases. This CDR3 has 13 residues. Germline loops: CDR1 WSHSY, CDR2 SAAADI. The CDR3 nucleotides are TGCGCCAGCAGCGTACAGGGGAACTCACCCCTCCACTTT. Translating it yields CASSVQGNSPLHF.

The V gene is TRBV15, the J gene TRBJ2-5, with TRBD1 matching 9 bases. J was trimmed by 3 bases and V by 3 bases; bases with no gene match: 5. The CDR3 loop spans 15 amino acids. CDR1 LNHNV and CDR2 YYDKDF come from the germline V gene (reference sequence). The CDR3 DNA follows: TGTGCCACCAGCAGCCCGACAGGGGGTGAAGAGACCCAGTACTTC. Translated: CATSSPTGGEETQYF.

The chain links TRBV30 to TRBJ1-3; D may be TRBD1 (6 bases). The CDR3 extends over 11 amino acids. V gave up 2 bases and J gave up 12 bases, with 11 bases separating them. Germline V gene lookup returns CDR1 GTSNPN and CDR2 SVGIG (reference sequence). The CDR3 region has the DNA TGTGCCTGGAGTACAGGGCCCCGCATATATTTT. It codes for CAWSTGPRIYF.

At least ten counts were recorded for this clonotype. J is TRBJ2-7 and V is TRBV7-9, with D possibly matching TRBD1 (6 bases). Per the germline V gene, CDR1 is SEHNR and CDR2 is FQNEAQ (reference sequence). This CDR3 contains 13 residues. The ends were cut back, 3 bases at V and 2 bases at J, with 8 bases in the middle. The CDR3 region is CASSLTGTYEQYF. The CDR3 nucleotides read TGTGCCAGCAGCTTGACAGGTACCTACGAGCAGTACTTC.

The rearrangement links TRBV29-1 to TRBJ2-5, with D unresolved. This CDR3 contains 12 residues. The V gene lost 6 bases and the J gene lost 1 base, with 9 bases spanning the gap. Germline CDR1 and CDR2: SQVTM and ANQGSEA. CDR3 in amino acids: CSVGSSQETQYF. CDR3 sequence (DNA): TGCAGCGTAGGCAGTTCCCAAGAGACCCAGTACTTC.

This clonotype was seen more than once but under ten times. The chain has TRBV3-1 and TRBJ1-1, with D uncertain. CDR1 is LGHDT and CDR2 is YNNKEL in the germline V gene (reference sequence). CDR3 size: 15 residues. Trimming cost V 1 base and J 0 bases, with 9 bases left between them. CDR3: CASSQGGGMNTEAFF. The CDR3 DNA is TGTGCCAGCAGCCAAGGGGGAGGGATGAACACTGAAGCTTTCTTT.

CDR3 bases: TGTGCCAGCAGCCGTGACAGGGGAAAGACCCAGTACTTC. It yields the protein CASSRDRGKTQYF. J is TRBJ2-5 and V is TRBV5-6; TRBD1 matches at 8 bases. Germline V CDR1 and CDR2: SGHDT, YYEEEE. V dropped 4 bases and J dropped 6; count of bases not matched to a gene: 5. The CDR3 is 13 residues long. The whole variable domain, filled in from reference TRBV5-6 and TRBJ2-5, reads DAGVTQSPTHLIKTRGQQVTLRCSPKSGHDTVSWYQQALGQGPQFIFQYYEEEERQRGNFPDRFSGHQFPNYSSELNVNALLLGDSALYLCASSRDRGKTQYFGPGTRLLVL.